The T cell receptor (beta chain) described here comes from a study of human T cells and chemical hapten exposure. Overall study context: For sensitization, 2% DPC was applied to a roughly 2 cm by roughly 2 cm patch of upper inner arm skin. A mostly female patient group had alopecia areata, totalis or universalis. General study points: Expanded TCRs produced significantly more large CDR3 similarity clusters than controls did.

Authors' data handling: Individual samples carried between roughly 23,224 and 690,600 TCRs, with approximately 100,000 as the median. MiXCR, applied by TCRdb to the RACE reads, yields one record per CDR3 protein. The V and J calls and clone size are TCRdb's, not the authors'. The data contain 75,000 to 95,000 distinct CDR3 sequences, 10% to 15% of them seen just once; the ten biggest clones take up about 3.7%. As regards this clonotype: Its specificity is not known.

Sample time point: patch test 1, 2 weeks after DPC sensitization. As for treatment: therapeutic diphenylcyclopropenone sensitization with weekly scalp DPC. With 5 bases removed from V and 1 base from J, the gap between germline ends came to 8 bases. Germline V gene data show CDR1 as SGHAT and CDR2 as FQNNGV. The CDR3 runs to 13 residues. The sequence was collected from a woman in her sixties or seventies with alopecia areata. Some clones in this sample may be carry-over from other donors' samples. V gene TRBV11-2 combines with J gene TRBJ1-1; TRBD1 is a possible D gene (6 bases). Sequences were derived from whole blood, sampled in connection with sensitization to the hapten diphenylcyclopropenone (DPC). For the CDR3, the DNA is TGTGCCAGCAGCATGGACAGGAACACTGAAGCTTTCTTT. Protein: CASSMDRNTEAFF. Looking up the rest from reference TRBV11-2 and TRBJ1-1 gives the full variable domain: EAGVAQSPRYKIIEKRQSVAFWCNPISGHATLYWYQQILGQGPKLLIQFQNNGVVDDSQLPKDRFSAERLKGVDSTLKIQPAKLEDSAVYLCASSMDRNTEAFFGQGTRLTVV.